The 16 T cell receptor beta chains below all came from one sample that was sequenced in a study of cytomegalovirus exposure and HLA in healthy donors. This PCR relied on a set of 60 Vbeta primers and 13 Jbeta primers. The table came from immunoSEQ multiplex PCR; TCRdb's copy has only in-frame clones and leaves some out. The repertoire holds roughly 120,000 clones, with around 86% as singletons. Material for sequencing was PBMCs. These receptor sequences come from a middle-aged woman in good health and CMV-seronegative.

CDR3 sequence (DNA): TGTGCCAGCAGACCCACTATGGACAGGGGAGGTCAGCCCCAGCATTTT. It yields the protein CASRPTMDRGGQPQHF. The rearrangement joins TRBV2 to TRBJ1-5; 9 bases match TRBD1. With V trimmed by 6 bases and J by 6 bases, 12 bases remained unmatched. Germline assignment: CDR1 SNHLY and CDR2 FYNNEI. The CDR3 runs to 16 residues.

This rearrangement joins TRBV5-1 to TRBJ2-5; 7 bases agree with TRBD1. Germline V gene data show CDR1 as SGHRS and CDR2 as YFSETQ. J gave up 5 bases and V 0 bases, and 4 bases lay outside the gene matches. The CDR3 is made up of 14 amino acids. The CDR3 is CASSLEGAQETQYF. The CDR3 region has the DNA TGCGCCAGCAGCTTGGAGGGGGCCCAGGAGACCCAGTACTTC.

This clone occurred once. The genes are TRBV18 and TRBJ2-7, with 11 bases that match TRBD1. Per germline, CDR1 KGHSH and CDR2 LQKENI. The CDR3 has 15 residues. J lost 4 bases, V lost 0 bases, and 2 bases had no gene match. The CDR3 sequence: CASSPPDRGLYEQYF. Written as DNA, the CDR3 is TGTGCCAGCTCACCACCGGACAGGGGGCTTTACGAGCAGTACTTC. Drawing the rest from reference TRBV18 and TRBJ2-7, the complete variable domain is NAGVMQNPRHLVRRRGQEARLRCSPMKGHSHVYWYRQLPEEGLKFMVYLQKENIIDESGMPKERFSAEFPKEGPSILRIQQVVRGDSAAYFCASSPPDRGLYEQYFGPGTRLTVT.

V is TRBV11-2 and J is TRBJ2-7, with D possibly TRBD1 on 7 matching bases. Germline loops: CDR1 SGHAT, CDR2 FQNNGV. CDR3 length: 14 residues. Trimming left V 5 bases short and J 3 bases short, with 14 bases between. Here the CDR3 reads CASSRGTENYEQYF. The CDR3 DNA is TGTGCCAGCAGCCGGGGGACAGAAAACTACGAGCAGTACTTC.

This clone was seen a few times. J is TRBJ1-2 and V is TRBV5-6, with a weak D call TRBD1 (5 bases). CDR1 is SGHDT, CDR2 YYEEEE, per germline. V gave up 6 bases and J gave up 2 bases, with 14 bases separating them. This CDR3 contains 14 residues. The CDR3: CASTPFSGNYGYTF. The CDR3 bases are TGTGCCAGCACCCCATTTTCAGGGAACTATGGCTACACCTTC.

The rearrangement joins TRBV7-3 to TRBJ2-2; D is perhaps TRBD2 (5 bases). From germline, CDR1 is SGHTA and CDR2 FQGTGA. The CDR3 totals 13 residues. V lost 3 bases, J lost 7 bases, and 9 bases lay in between. The CDR3 DNA sequence: TGTGCCAGCAGCTTCGGGATGGGCGGGGAGCTGTTTTTT. Translated, it gives CASSFGMGGELFF.

This chain joins TRBV6-6 and TRBJ2-3; D uncertain. Germline V gene lookup returns CDR1 MNHNY and CDR2 SVGAGI (reference sequence). Between the trimmed V and J ends, which lost 6 bases and 1 base, there was a span of 14 bases. The CDR3 is 15 amino acids. Written as DNA, the CDR3 is TGTGCCAGCAGACCCTTGGGTGGGCGCACAGATACGCAGTATTTT. Its translation: CASRPLGGRTDTQYF.

The V gene is TRBV9, the J gene TRBJ1-4; 8 bases fit TRBD1. The ends lost 4 bases at V and 3 bases at J; junction bases unmatched: 8. The CDR3 is 16 residues long. Germline V lookup: CDR1 SGDLS, CDR2 YYNGEE. The CDR3 DNA reads TGTGCCAGCAGCCTCACTCCGGGACAGGCTAATGAAAAACTGTTTTTT. Translating it yields CASSLTPGQANEKLFF.

The chain recombines TRBV6-5 with TRBJ1-2; 9 nucleotides align to TRBD1. Germline CDR1 reads MNHEY; CDR2 reads SVGAGI. The CDR3 is 13 amino acids. Trimming removed 2 bases from V and 8 bases from J; junction bases left unmatched: 3. CDR3 protein: CASSYGTGSGYTF. DNA for the CDR3: TGTGCCAGCAGTTACGGGACAGGGAGCGGCTACACCTTC.

Of note for this clone: The junction shows a germline mismatch at one end, possibly a read error. This CDR3 is also generated by other DNA sequences in the sample. The CDR3, as DNA: TGCGCCAGCAGCTTGGGGCAGCGCACTGAAGCCTTCTTT. Translation: CASSLGQRTEAFF. This rearrangement joins TRBV5-1 to TRBJ1-1; no clear D gene. Germline loops: CDR1 SGHRS, CDR2 YFSETQ. The CDR3 covers 13 residues.

This rearrangement joins TRBV7-9 to TRBJ2-3; TRBD2 is a possible D gene (5 bases). With 5 bases removed from V and 2 bases from J, the gap between germline ends came to 11 bases. CDR1 is SEHNR and CDR2 is FQNEAQ in the germline V gene (reference sequence). The CDR3 length is 14 residues. The CDR3 spells CASSLLGATDTQYF. The CDR3 DNA is TGTGCCAGCAGCCTTCTGGGAGCCACAGATACGCAGTATTTT. Variable domain in full (rest from reference TRBV7-9 and TRBJ2-3): DTGVSQNPRHKITKRGQNVTFRCDPISEHNRLYWYRQTLGQGPEFLTYFQNEAQLEKSRLLSDRFSAERPKGSFSTLEIQRTEQGDSAMYLCASSLLGATDTQYFGPGTRLTVL.

This chain links TRBV7-8 with TRBJ1-5; weak D call: TRBD1 (5 bases). The germline V gene encodes CDR1 SGHVS and CDR2 FQNEAQ. V shed 5 bases and J shed 7 bases, with 15 bases lying between them. The CDR3 has 14 amino acids. The CDR3 DNA follows: TGTGCCAGCAGCGCAATACTGGGGGGACAGCCCCAGCATTTT. It specifies CASSAILGGQPQHF.

This rearrangement joins TRBV29-1 to TRBJ1-1, with D unclear. The CDR3 loop spans 11 amino acids. The ends were cut back, 3 bases at V and 5 bases at J, with 7 bases in the middle. Per the germline V gene, CDR1 is SQVTM and CDR2 is ANQGSEA. This chain's CDR3 is CSVDGGTEAFF. CDR3 in DNA: TGCAGCGTTGACGGAGGGACTGAAGCTTTCTTT.

V gene TRBV27 combines with J gene TRBJ2-7; 14 positions agree with TRBD2. V shed 1 base, J shed 4 bases, and the junction held 6 bases outside the gene matches. The CDR3 consists of 17 residues. CDR1 and CDR2 (germline): MNHEY, SMNVEV (reference sequence). The CDR3 sequence: CASSLWPGLAGEYEQYF. The CDR3, as DNA: TGTGCCAGCAGTTTATGGCCGGGACTAGCGGGGGAGTACGAGCAGTACTTC.

This rearrangement joins TRBV28 to TRBJ2-7; D is possibly TRBD2 (5 bases). The CDR3 loop spans 13 amino acids. The ends were cut back, 6 bases at V and 2 bases at J, with 11 bases in the middle. Germline lookup yields CDR1 MDHEN and CDR2 SYDVKM. Here the CDR3 reads CASRLTRAYEQYF. CDR3 DNA sequence: TGTGCCAGCAGGTTAACTAGAGCCTACGAGCAGTACTTC.

The chain joins TRBV28 to TRBJ1-1; perhaps TRBD1 as D (6 bases). CDR1 is MDHEN, CDR2 SYDVKM, per germline. This CDR3 is 12 amino acids long. V gave up 5 bases and J gave up 6 bases, with 10 bases separating them. The CDR3 sequence: CASSPRTAEAFF. The CDR3 nucleotides read TGTGCCAGCAGTCCCAGGACAGCTGAAGCTTTCTTT.